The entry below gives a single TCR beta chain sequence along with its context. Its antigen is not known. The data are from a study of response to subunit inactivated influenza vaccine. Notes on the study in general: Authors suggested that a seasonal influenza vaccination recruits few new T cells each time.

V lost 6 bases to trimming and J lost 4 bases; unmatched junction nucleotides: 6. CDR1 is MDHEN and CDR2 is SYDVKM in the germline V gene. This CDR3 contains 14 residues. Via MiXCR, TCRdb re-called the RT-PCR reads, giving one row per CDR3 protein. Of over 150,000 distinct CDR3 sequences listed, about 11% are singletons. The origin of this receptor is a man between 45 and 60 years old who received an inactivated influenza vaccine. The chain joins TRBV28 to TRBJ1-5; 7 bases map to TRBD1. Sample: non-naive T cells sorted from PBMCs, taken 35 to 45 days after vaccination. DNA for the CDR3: TGTGCCAGCAGGGCGGACAGGTATAATCAGCCCCAGCATTTT. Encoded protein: CASRADRYNQPQHF.